This is a list of T cell receptor beta chains from one sample in a study of Tregs in tolerant kidney transplant recipients. Clones were sequenced by immunoSEQ multiplex PCR, and TCRdb holds only the in-frame ones, with some missing. The sample lists 200,000 to 300,000 clones, roughly four fifths occurring once. The material sequenced was CD4+ T cells from blood. The receptors come from a human donor in good health. Each CDR3 is given with its conserved first and last residue. A D gene is named only where the DNA matches it firmly. The size field is filled for only some rows; it gives once, few, many or a size class.

j_gene: TRBJ2-2; len: 14; abundance: -; d_gene: TRBD2; v_gene: TRBV6-1; CDR3aa: CASSAGLATGELFF; CDR3nt: TGTGCCAGCAGTGCGGGACTAGCTACCGGGGAGCTGTTTTTT
j_gene: TRBJ1-4; len: 14; abundance: once; d_gene: -; v_gene: TRBV30; CDR3aa: CAWSGWGANEKLFF; CDR3nt: TGTGCCTGGAGTGGTTGGGGGGCTAATGAAAAACTGTTTTTT
j_gene: TRBJ1-3; len: 15; abundance: -; d_gene: -; v_gene: TRBV5-4; CDR3aa: CASSFWESSGNTIYF; CDR3nt: TGTGCCAGCAGCTTTTGGGAAAGCTCTGGAAACACCATATATTTT
j_gene: TRBJ1-1; len: 13; abundance: few; d_gene: -; v_gene: TRBV7-9; CDR3aa: CASTEHPNTEAFF; CDR3nt: TGTGCCAGCACCGAACACCCGAACACTGAAGCTTTCTTT
j_gene: TRBJ1-2; len: 13; abundance: -; d_gene: -; v_gene: TRBV2; CDR3aa: CASSDVAVYGYTF; CDR3nt: TGTGCCAGCAGTGATGTAGCTGTCTATGGCTACACCTTC
j_gene: TRBJ2-3; len: 15; abundance: -; d_gene: TRBD2; v_gene: TRBV19; CDR3aa: CASSTRTSGSYTQYF; CDR3nt: TGTGCCAGTAGTACCCGGACTAGCGGGAGTTATACGCAGTATTTT
j_gene: TRBJ2-1; len: 16; abundance: -; d_gene: -; v_gene: TRBV7-9; CDR3aa: CASSLGYKSSYNEQFF; CDR3nt: TGTGCCAGCAGCTTAGGTTACAAAAGCTCCTACAATGAGCAGTTCTTC
j_gene: TRBJ2-3; len: 14; abundance: -; d_gene: -; v_gene: TRBV5-6; CDR3aa: CASSGTGTNLPQYF; CDR3nt: TGTGCCAGCAGCGGCACCGGGACGAATTTACCGCAGTATTTT
j_gene: TRBJ2-3; len: 15; abundance: -; d_gene: -; v_gene: TRBV14; CDR3aa: CASSQSGTFRDTQYF; CDR3nt: TGTGCCAGCAGCCAATCCGGGACTTTCAGAGATACGCAGTATTTT
j_gene: TRBJ1-4; len: 14; abundance: -; d_gene: -; v_gene: TRBV5-6; CDR3aa: CASSLWGISEKLFF; CDR3nt: TGTGCCAGCAGCTTGTGGGGGATTAGCGAAAAACTGTTTTTT
j_gene: TRBJ2-1; len: 14; abundance: -; d_gene: -; v_gene: TRBV10-1; CDR3aa: CASSESDSDNEQFF; CDR3nt: TGCGCCAGCAGTGAGTCGGACAGCGACAATGAGCAGTTCTTC
j_gene: TRBJ1-1; len: 14; abundance: -; d_gene: -; v_gene: TRBV7-8; CDR3aa: CASSSGTATNEAFF; CDR3nt: TGTGCCAGCAGCTCCGGGACGGCGACAAATGAAGCTTTCTTT
j_gene: TRBJ1-1; len: 14; abundance: -; d_gene: -; v_gene: TRBV10-2; CDR3aa: CASSDWRGLTEAFF; CDR3nt: TGCGCCAGCAGTGATTGGCGGGGGCTGACTGAAGCTTTCTTT
j_gene: TRBJ1-1; len: 12; abundance: -; d_gene: -; v_gene: TRBV29-1; CDR3aa: CSYGGMNTEAFF; CDR3nt: TGCAGCTACGGGGGGATGAACACTGAAGCTTTCTTT
j_gene: TRBJ1-6; len: 15; abundance: -; d_gene: -; v_gene: TRBV7-9; CDR3aa: CASSSGIPGGSPLHF; CDR3nt: TGTGCCAGCAGCTCCGGCATCCCGGGGGGTTCACCCCTCCACTTT
j_gene: TRBJ1-4; len: 14; abundance: -; d_gene: -; v_gene: TRBV6-4; CDR3aa: CASRPTATNEKLFF; CDR3nt: TGTGCCAGCCGACCCACCGCAACTAATGAAAAACTGTTTTTT
j_gene: TRBJ1-1; len: 14; abundance: once; d_gene: -; v_gene: TRBV6-6; CDR3aa: CASSYLGENTEAFF; CDR3nt: TGTGCCAGCAGTTACCTGGGGGAGAACACTGAAGCTTTCTTT
j_gene: TRBJ1-2; len: 15; abundance: -; d_gene: TRBD1; v_gene: TRBV5-1; CDR3aa: CASSLGDSGDYGYTF; CDR3nt: TGCGCCAGCAGCTTGGGGGACAGCGGGGACTATGGCTACACCTTC
j_gene: TRBJ1-6; len: 13; abundance: -; d_gene: -; v_gene: TRBV6-5; CDR3aa: CASHSSYNSPLHF; CDR3nt: TGTGCCAGCCATAGCTCCTATAATTCACCCCTCCACTTT
j_gene: TRBJ2-3; len: 11; abundance: -; d_gene: -; v_gene: TRBV6-1; CDR3aa: CAGQSTDTQYF; CDR3nt: TGTGCCGGACAGAGCACAGATACGCAGTATTTT
j_gene: TRBJ2-7; len: 14; abundance: -; d_gene: TRBD1; v_gene: TRBV5-1; CDR3aa: CASSFTGQASEQYF; CDR3nt: TGCGCCAGCAGCTTTACTGGACAGGCCAGCGAGCAGTACTTC
j_gene: TRBJ1-2; len: 18; abundance: -; d_gene: -; v_gene: TRBV7-8; CDR3aa: CASSWEDPGTRLGGGYTF; CDR3nt: TGTGCCAGCAGCTGGGAGGACCCGGGGACTAGACTAGGGGGTGGCTACACCTTC
j_gene: TRBJ2-7; len: 16; abundance: once; d_gene: TRBD1; v_gene: TRBV5-1; CDR3aa: CASSEITGQGIDEQYF; CDR3nt: TGCGCCAGCAGCGAAATAACGGGACAGGGTATCGACGAGCAGTACTTC
j_gene: TRBJ1-3; len: 14; abundance: few; d_gene: -; v_gene: TRBV5-1; CDR3aa: CASSLGESRNTIYF; CDR3nt: TGCGCCAGCAGCTTAGGCGAATCTAGAAACACCATATATTTT
j_gene: TRBJ2-6; len: 15; abundance: -; d_gene: -; v_gene: TRBV6-5; CDR3aa: CASSYGGNGANVLTF; CDR3nt: TGTGCCAGCAGTTACGGGGGGAATGGGGCCAACGTCCTGACTTTC
j_gene: TRBJ1-1; len: 13; abundance: -; d_gene: -; v_gene: TRBV7-9; CDR3aa: CASSLSGSTEAFF; CDR3nt: TGTGCCAGCAGCTTATCAGGGAGCACTGAAGCTTTCTTT
j_gene: TRBJ1-1; len: 16; abundance: -; d_gene: -; v_gene: TRBV23-1; CDR3aa: CASSKGQPTSNTEAFF; CDR3nt: TGCGCCAGCAGTAAAGGACAGCCTACTTCAAACACTGAAGCTTTCTTT
j_gene: TRBJ1-3; len: 16; abundance: -; d_gene: -; v_gene: TRBV4-1; CDR3aa: CASSPAGANSGNTIYF; CDR3nt: TGCGCCAGCAGCCCCGCGGGGGCTAACTCTGGAAACACCATATATTTT
j_gene: TRBJ1-5; len: 15; abundance: -; d_gene: -; v_gene: TRBV6-5; CDR3aa: CASSYNRVGNQPQHF; CDR3nt: TGTGCCAGCAGTTACAACAGGGTGGGCAATCAGCCCCAGCATTTT
j_gene: TRBJ1-2; len: 15; abundance: -; d_gene: TRBD1; v_gene: TRBV5-1; CDR3aa: CASSLTGGAGYGYTF; CDR3nt: TGCGCCAGCAGCTTAACAGGGGGCGCGGGCTATGGCTACACCTTC
j_gene: TRBJ2-3; len: 17; abundance: -; d_gene: -; v_gene: TRBV10-3; CDR3aa: CAISGESASTSTDTQYF; CDR3nt: TGTGCCATCAGTGGTGAATCGGCGTCGACTAGCACAGATACGCAGTATTTT
j_gene: TRBJ1-2; len: 14; abundance: -; d_gene: -; v_gene: TRBV5-1; CDR3aa: CASSLGQRHMSYTF; CDR3nt: TGCGCCAGCAGCTTGGGTCAGCGTCATATGAGCTACACCTTC
j_gene: TRBJ2-1; len: 12; abundance: -; d_gene: -; v_gene: TRBV7-9; CDR3aa: CASSWSYNEQFF; CDR3nt: TGTGCCAGCAGCTGGTCCTACAATGAGCAGTTCTTC
j_gene: TRBJ2-7; len: 16; abundance: -; d_gene: TRBD2; v_gene: TRBV5-1; CDR3aa: CASFRGGLAEPYEQYF; CDR3nt: TGCGCCAGCTTTAGGGGTGGGCTAGCGGAACCGTACGAGCAGTACTTC
j_gene: TRBJ2-3; len: 16; abundance: -; d_gene: TRBD2; v_gene: TRBV15; CDR3aa: CATSRVTSGSTDTQYF; CDR3nt: TGTGCCACCAGCAGAGTAACTAGCGGGAGCACAGATACGCAGTATTTT
j_gene: TRBJ2-1; len: 13; abundance: -; d_gene: -; v_gene: TRBV29-1; CDR3aa: CSVEGRGGDEQFF; CDR3nt: TGCAGCGTTGAAGGCAGGGGAGGCGATGAGCAGTTCTTC
j_gene: TRBJ1-3; len: 13; abundance: -; d_gene: -; v_gene: TRBV9; CDR3aa: CASSDLSGNTIYF; CDR3nt: TGTGCCAGCAGCGACCTGTCTGGAAACACCATATATTTT
j_gene: TRBJ1-5; len: 14; abundance: -; d_gene: -; v_gene: TRBV12-5; CDR3aa: CASGLGDSNQPQHF; CDR3nt: TGTGCTAGTGGTTTGGGTGATAGCAATCAGCCCCAGCATTTT
j_gene: TRBJ2-5; len: 14; abundance: -; d_gene: -; v_gene: TRBV2; CDR3aa: CASREGSYQETQYF; CDR3nt: TGTGCCAGCAGGGAGGGGTCATACCAAGAGACCCAGTACTTC
j_gene: TRBJ1-5; len: 17; abundance: -; d_gene: -; v_gene: TRBV7-8; CDR3aa: CASSLGATRTVRQPQHF; CDR3nt: TGTGCCAGCAGCTTAGGGGCAACACGGACGGTTCGTCAGCCCCAGCATTTT
j_gene: TRBJ2-2; len: 17; abundance: -; d_gene: TRBD1; v_gene: TRBV5-1; CDR3aa: CASSAGQGAFNTGELFF; CDR3nt: TGCGCCAGCAGCGCGGGACAGGGGGCGTTTAACACCGGGGAGCTGTTTTTT
j_gene: TRBJ2-7; len: 15; abundance: -; d_gene: -; v_gene: TRBV6-5; CDR3aa: CASSYNSAYSYEQYF; CDR3nt: TGTGCCAGCAGTTACAACAGTGCTTACTCCTACGAGCAGTACTTC
j_gene: TRBJ1-5; len: 16; abundance: -; d_gene: -; v_gene: TRBV6-1; CDR3aa: CASSESGWGGNQPQHF; CDR3nt: TGTGCCAGCAGTGAAAGTGGATGGGGGGGTAATCAGCCCCAGCATTTT
j_gene: TRBJ1-5; len: 14; abundance: -; d_gene: -; v_gene: TRBV13; CDR3aa: CASSLGRRAQPQHF; CDR3nt: TGTGCCAGCAGCTTAGGCCGGAGGGCGCAGCCCCAGCATTTT
j_gene: TRBJ2-7; len: 12; abundance: few; d_gene: -; v_gene: TRBV2; CDR3aa: CASSVTAGEQYF; CDR3nt: TGTGCCAGCAGTGTGACGGCCGGGGAGCAGTACTTC
j_gene: TRBJ1-2; len: 15; abundance: -; d_gene: TRBD1; v_gene: TRBV2; CDR3aa: CASSEAAGGESGYTF; CDR3nt: TGTGCCAGCAGTGAAGCGGCAGGGGGCGAAAGTGGCTACACCTTC
j_gene: TRBJ2-7; len: 18; abundance: -; d_gene: TRBD2; v_gene: TRBV6-1; CDR3aa: CASSEEGLAGGSSYEQYF; CDR3nt: TGTGCCAGCAGTGAAGAAGGACTAGCGGGGGGAAGCTCCTACGAGCAGTACTTC
j_gene: TRBJ2-5; len: 13; abundance: once; d_gene: -; v_gene: TRBV5-1; CDR3aa: CASSLGRAETQYF; CDR3nt: TGCGCCAGCAGCTTGGGACGGGCTGAGACCCAGTACTTC
j_gene: TRBJ1-2; len: 13; abundance: -; d_gene: -; v_gene: TRBV29-1; CDR3aa: CSVGFGVSYGYTF; CDR3nt: TGCAGCGTTGGCTTTGGGGTTTCCTATGGCTACACCTTC
j_gene: TRBJ2-6; len: 17; abundance: -; d_gene: TRBD1; v_gene: TRBV10-3; CDR3aa: CAIRTGQGRSGANVLTF; CDR3nt: TGTGCCATCAGGACGGGACAGGGGAGGTCTGGGGCCAACGTCCTGACTTTC
j_gene: TRBJ2-7; len: 16; abundance: once; d_gene: TRBD2; v_gene: TRBV19; CDR3aa: CASSQSTSGSLDEQYF; CDR3nt: TGTGCCAGTAGTCAGTCGACTAGCGGGAGTCTGGACGAGCAGTACTTC